This T cell receptor beta chain derives from a study of high-grade serous ovarian cancer treatment subgroups. As for the study in general: Samples averaged roughly 15,000 reads and roughly 7,700 unique TCR beta rearrangements.

Tumor samples were taken before definitive surgery or chemotherapy. The germline V gene encodes CDR1 SGHRS and CDR2 YFSETQ. V lost 0 bases and J 5 bases, leaving 14 bases between the germline ends. The CDR3 covers 16 residues. Method: immunoSEQ multiplex PCR; TCRdb's copy keeps in-frame clones and lacks some. The sample has just over 35,000 clones, around 80% seen once. Study observations and caveats: TCR relatedness rose with neoantigen level and trended with mutation load. Spatial context was lost because tumors were sequenced in bulk.

For this clone: Its target is not known.

The chain employs TRBV5-1 and TRBJ1-4; no clear D gene. The clonotype comes from a human donor with high-grade serous ovarian cancer. The material sequenced was tumor tissue. The CDR3 DNA reads as TGCGCCAGCAGCTTGGTTGTAGCTGGGCCCAATGAAAAACTGTTTTTT. Translated, it gives CASSLVVAGPNEKLFF.